This T cell receptor (beta chain) was sequenced for a study of Ad26.COV2.S vaccination and SARS-CoV-2 variants (dated by TCRdb to about 2021). General notes on the study: Vaccine-arm donors were drawn from COV1001, a multicentre, randomized, double-blind, placebo-controlled phase I-IIa trial of Ad26.COV2.S in healthy adults. Ad26.COV2.S was given intramuscularly at 5x10^10 or 1x10^11 viral particles, as a single shot or as two shots 56 days apart. Sequencing of the TCRbeta repertoire served to evaluate the specificity and breadth of SARS-CoV-2-reactive T cell receptors following Ad26.COV2.S vaccination. The TCR-sequenced set comprised approximately 30 samples: roughly 19 Ad26.COV2.S vaccine recipients, 5 placebo recipients and 8 SARS-CoV-2 convalescent individuals. Trial participants were randomized into five groups of five, in which low-dose or high-dose Ad26.COV2.S was given once or twice, or placebo was given on both occasions. Throughout the experiments and outcome assessment, investigators stayed blinded to trial group allocation. The paper's findings and limits, for the study overall: It was noted by the authors that total T cell responses may have been underestimated by the TCR breadth and depth analyses. Vaccine and placebo recipients had similar non-spike TCR breadth, a finding consistent with the vaccine containing only spike. Substantial breadth of spike-specific CD8+ and CD4+ T cell responses was reported after vaccination. The study was not powered to compare responses between vaccine doses or regimens. Higher spike-specific TCR breadth was observed in Ad26.COV2.S recipients than in placebo recipients (P = 0.0014).

As regards this clone: The antigen it binds to is not known. Base qualities are not provided; no much larger clone lies one nucleotide away.

CDR1 and CDR2 are read off the germline V gene as MNHEY and SVGAGI. There are 15 amino acids in the CDR3, from cysteine to phenylalanine inclusive. The sequence is cut down to CDR3 DNA, 45 bases in frame from base 1. The germline ends are 15 bases apart after V is trimmed by 6 bases and J by 2 bases. The immunoSEQ Assay was the method used to sequence TCRbeta CDR3 regions. After extraction, genomic DNA underwent amplification by bias-controlled multiplex PCR, followed by high-throughput sequencing. The authors' pipeline ran thus. To quantify the absolute abundance of each unique TCRbeta CDR3 region, sequences were collapsed and filtered. T cell fraction was estimated by normalization of TCRbeta template counts to usable DNA, with usable DNA being measured through amplification of reference genes present in all nucleated cells. Repertoire TCRs were annotated as SARS-CoV-2-specific when V gene, CDR3 amino acid sequence and J gene were exactly matched to a known reactive TCR set. MIRA supplied the reference SARS-CoV-2 TCR set, which was filtered for enrichment in COVID-19-positive ImmuneCODE repertoires so that public or cross-reactive TCRs were removed. Drawing on the MIRA antigens, annotated TCRs were analysed further at the level of specific ORF or position within ORF. Depth was the summed frequency of annotated unique rearrangements, while breadth was defined as annotated unique rearrangements over total unique productive rearrangements. TCR breadth was compared between groups using two-sided Wilcoxon rank-sum tests. TCRdb took this table from immuneACCESS and kept in-frame rearrangements with V and J called. Such tables lack part of the clones; where checked against another copy, unresolved V genes explain under half of the gap, and the rest is unexplained. Clonal size and the V and J genes are those of that table, whereas D and trimming came from the DNA. The sample includes about 480,000 clones, with around 88% observed a single time. 9.5% to 15% of the sample is in the top ten clones.

What the treatment or condition label conveys for this sample: some 19 received Ad26.COV2.S at low or high dose, single or two shots; about 5 received placebo; per-sample allocation not given. For vaccine and placebo recipients, the sequenced repertoires came from samples collected on day 63 after the first injection. Between 29 July and 7 August 2020, Cohort 1b enrolled fewer than 30 adults aged 18-55 years at one site in Boston, USA. As a vaccine, Ad26.COV2.S was a replication-incompetent adenovirus type 26 vector that expressed a prefusion-stabilized SARS-CoV-2 spike protein derived from the original Wuhan strain.

The chain uses TRBV6-5 and TRBJ2-3, and the D gene may be TRBD2, 8 bases matching. The starting material was peripheral blood, obtained in a trial of Ad26.COV2.S vaccine versus placebo. This clonotype originated in a person between 18 and 65 years old who received the Ad26.COV2.S COVID-19 vaccine or a placebo. Read as DNA, the sequence is TGTGCCAGCAGCTCGGGAGGGACAGTCACAGATACGCAGTATTTT. It specifies CASSSGGTVTDTQYF.